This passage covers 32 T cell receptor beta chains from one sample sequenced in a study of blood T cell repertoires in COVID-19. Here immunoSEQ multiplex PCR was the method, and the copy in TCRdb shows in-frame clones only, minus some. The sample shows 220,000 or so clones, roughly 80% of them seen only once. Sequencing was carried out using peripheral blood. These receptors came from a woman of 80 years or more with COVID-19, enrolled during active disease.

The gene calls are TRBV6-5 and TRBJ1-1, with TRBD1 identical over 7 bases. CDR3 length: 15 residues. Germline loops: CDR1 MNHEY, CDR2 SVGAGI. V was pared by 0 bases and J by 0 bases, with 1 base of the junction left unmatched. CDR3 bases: TGTGCCAGCAGTTACTCGACAGGGATGAACACTGAAGCTTTCTTT. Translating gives CASSYSTGMNTEAFF.

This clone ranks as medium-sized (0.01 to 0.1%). CDR3 in amino acids: CASSRDVGELFF. The CDR3 DNA reads as TGTGCCAGCAGCCGAGATGTAGGGGAGCTGTTTTTT. The chain links TRBV7-9 to TRBJ2-2; D is undetermined. The CDR3 contains 12 residues. CDR1 is SEHNR, CDR2 FQNEAQ, per germline (reference sequence). V lost 5 bases and J 8 bases, leaving 9 bases between the germline ends.

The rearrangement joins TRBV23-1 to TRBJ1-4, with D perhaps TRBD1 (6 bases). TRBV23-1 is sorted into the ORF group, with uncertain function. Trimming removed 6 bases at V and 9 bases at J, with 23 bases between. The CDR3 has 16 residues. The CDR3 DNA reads TGCGCCAGCAGGACCGCGGGGGCGGAGTATCGGAAAAAACTGTTTTTT. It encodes CASRTAGAEYRKKLFF.

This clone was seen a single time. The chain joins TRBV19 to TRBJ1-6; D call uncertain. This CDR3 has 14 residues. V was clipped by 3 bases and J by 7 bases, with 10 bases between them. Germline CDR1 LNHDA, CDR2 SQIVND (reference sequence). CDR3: CASSMGSNNSPLHF. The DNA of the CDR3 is TGTGCCAGTAGTATGGGCAGCAACAATTCACCCCTCCACTTT.

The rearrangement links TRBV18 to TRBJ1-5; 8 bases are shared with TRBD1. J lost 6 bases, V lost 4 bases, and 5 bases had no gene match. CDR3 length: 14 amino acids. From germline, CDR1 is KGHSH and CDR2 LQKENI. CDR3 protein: CASSQGQGTQPQHF. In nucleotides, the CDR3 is TGTGCCAGCTCACAAGGACAGGGCACTCAGCCCCAGCATTTT. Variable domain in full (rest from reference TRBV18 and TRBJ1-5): NAGVMQNPRHLVRRRGQEARLRCSPMKGHSHVYWYRQLPEEGLKFMVYLQKENIIDESGMPKERFSAEFPKEGPSILRIQQVVRGDSAAYFCASSQGQGTQPQHFGDGTRLSIL.

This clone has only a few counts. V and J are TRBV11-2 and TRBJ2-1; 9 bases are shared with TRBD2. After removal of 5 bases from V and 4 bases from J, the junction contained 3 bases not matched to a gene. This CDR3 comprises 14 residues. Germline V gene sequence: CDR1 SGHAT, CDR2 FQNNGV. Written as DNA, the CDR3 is TGTGCCAGCAGCCGACTAGCGGCATACAATGAGCAGTTCTTC. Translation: CASSRLAAYNEQFF. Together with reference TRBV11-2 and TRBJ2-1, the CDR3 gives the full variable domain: EAGVAQSPRYKIIEKRQSVAFWCNPISGHATLYWYQQILGQGPKLLIQFQNNGVVDDSQLPKDRFSAERLKGVDSTLKIQPAKLEDSAVYLCASSRLAAYNEQFFGPGTRLTVL.

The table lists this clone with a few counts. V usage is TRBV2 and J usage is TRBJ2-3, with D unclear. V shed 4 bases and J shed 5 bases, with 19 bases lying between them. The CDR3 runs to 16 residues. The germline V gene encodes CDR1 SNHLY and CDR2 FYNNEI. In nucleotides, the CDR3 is TGTGCCAGCAGTGCCGACGGAGTCATATCCTTAGATACGCAGTATTTT. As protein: CASSADGVISLDTQYF.

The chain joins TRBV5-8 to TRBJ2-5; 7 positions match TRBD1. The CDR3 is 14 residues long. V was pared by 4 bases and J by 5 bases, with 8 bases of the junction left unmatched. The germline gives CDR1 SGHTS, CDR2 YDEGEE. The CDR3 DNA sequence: TGTGCCAGCAGCCAATGGGACAGTTTCGAGACCCAGTACTTC. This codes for CASSQWDSFETQYF.

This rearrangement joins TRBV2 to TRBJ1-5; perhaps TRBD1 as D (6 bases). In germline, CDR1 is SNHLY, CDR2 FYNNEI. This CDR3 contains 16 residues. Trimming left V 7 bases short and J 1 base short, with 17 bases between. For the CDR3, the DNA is TGTGCCAGCACCTCAGGGGCAGGGATAAGCAATCAGCCCCAGCATTTT. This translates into CASTSGAGISNQPQHF. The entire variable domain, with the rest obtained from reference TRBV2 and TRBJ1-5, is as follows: EPEVTQTPSHQVTQMGQEVILRCVPISNHLYFYWYRQILGQKVEFLVSFYNNEISEKSEIFDDQFSVERPDGSNFTLKIRSTKLEDSAMYFCASTSGAGISNQPQHFGDGTRLSIL.

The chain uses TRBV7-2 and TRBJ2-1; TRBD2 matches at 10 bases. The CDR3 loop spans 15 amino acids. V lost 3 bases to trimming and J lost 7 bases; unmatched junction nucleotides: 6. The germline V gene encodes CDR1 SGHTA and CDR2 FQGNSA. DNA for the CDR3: TGTGCCAGCAGCTTCCCTAGCGGGGGAAATAATGAGCAGTTCTTC. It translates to CASSFPSGGNNEQFF.

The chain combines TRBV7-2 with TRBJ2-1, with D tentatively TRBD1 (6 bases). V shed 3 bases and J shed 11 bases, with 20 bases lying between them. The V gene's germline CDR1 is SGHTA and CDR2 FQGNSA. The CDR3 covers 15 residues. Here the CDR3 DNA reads TGTGCCAGCAGCTTCTTTGGGCTCGCCCAGGGGCAGCAGTTCTTC. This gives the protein CASSFFGLAQGQQFF. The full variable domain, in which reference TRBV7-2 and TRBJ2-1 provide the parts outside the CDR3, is GAGVSQSPSNKVTEKGKDVELRCDPISGHTALYWYRQSLGQGLEFLIYFQGNSAPDKSGLPSDRFSAERTGGSVSTLTIQRTQQEDSAVYLCASSFFGLAQGQQFFGPGTRLTVL.

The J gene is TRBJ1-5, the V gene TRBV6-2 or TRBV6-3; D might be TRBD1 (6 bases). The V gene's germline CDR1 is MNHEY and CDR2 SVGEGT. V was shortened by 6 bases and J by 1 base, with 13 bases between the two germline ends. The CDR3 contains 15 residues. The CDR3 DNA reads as TGTGCCAGCAGCCCTGACAGGTACAGCAATCAGCCCCAGCATTTT. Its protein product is CASSPDRYSNQPQHF.

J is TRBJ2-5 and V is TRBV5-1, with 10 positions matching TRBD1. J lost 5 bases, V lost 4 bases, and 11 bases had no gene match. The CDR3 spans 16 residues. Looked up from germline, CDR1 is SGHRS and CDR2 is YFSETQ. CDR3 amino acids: CASSRLGQGDRETQYF. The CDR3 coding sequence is TGCGCCAGCAGCCGTCTCGGACAGGGGGATAGGGAGACCCAGTACTTC.

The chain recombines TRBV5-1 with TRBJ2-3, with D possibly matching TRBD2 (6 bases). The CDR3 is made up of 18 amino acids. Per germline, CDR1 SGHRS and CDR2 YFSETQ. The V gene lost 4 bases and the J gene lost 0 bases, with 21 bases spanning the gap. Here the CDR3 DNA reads TGCGCCAGCAGCGGGGGACTTGCACTACGGAGTAGCACAGATACGCAGTATTTT. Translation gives CASSGGLALRSSTDTQYF.

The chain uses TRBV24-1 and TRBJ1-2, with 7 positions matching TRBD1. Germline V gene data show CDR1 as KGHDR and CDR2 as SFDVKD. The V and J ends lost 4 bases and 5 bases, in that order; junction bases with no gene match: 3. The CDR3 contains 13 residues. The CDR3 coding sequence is TGTGCCACCAGTGAGGGGACAGCTTATGGCTACACCTTC. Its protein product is CATSEGTAYGYTF.

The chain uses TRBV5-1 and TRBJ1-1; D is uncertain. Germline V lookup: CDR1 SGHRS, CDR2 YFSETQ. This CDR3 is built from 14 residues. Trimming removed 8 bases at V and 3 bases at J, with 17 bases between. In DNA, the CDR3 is TGCGCCAGTCGGAGCAGGAGCGGGGACACTGAAGCTTTCTTT. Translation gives CASRSRSGDTEAFF.

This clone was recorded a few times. CDR3 loop: CASSRSQGSPLHF. CDR3 sequence (DNA): TGTGCCAGCAGCCGAAGTCAGGGTTCACCCCTCCACTTT. The chain links TRBV3-1 (or the pseudogene TRBV3-2) to TRBJ1-6, with D perhaps matching TRBD1 (5 bases). CDR1 is LGHDT and CDR2 is YNNKEL in the germline V gene (reference sequence). The CDR3 loop spans 13 amino acids. Trimming left V 4 bases short and J 9 bases short, with 10 bases between.

CDR3: CASSTGQGNRIGNEKLFF. The CDR3, as DNA: TGTGCCAGCAGCACGGGACAGGGGAATCGGATCGGTAATGAAAAACTGTTTTTT. The rearrangement uses TRBV7-9 and TRBJ1-4; 10 positions agree with TRBD1. The V gene end was trimmed by 5 bases and the J gene end by 4 bases; junction bases not matched to a gene: 13. CDR1 SEHNR and CDR2 FQNEAQ come from the germline V gene (reference sequence). This CDR3 spans 18 amino acids.

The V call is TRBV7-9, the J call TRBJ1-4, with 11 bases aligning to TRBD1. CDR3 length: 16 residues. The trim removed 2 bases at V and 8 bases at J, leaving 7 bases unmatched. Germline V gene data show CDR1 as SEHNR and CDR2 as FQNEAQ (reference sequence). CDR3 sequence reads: CASSLKSGTGGEKLFF. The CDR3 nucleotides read TGTGCCAGCAGCTTAAAATCCGGGACAGGGGGAGAAAAACTGTTTTTT.

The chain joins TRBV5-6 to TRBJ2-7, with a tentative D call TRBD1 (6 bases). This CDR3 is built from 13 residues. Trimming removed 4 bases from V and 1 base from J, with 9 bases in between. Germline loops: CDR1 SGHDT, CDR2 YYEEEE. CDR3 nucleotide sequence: TGTGCCAGCAGCGTAGGACAGTCCTACGAGCAGTACTTC. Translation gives CASSVGQSYEQYF.

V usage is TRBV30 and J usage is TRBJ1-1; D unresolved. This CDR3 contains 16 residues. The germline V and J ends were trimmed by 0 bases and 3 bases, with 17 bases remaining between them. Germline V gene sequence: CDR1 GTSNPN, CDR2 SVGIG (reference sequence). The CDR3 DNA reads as TGTGCCTGGAGTGTACGTGACTTCCTCGACCACACTGAAGCTTTCTTT. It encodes CAWSVRDFLDHTEAFF.

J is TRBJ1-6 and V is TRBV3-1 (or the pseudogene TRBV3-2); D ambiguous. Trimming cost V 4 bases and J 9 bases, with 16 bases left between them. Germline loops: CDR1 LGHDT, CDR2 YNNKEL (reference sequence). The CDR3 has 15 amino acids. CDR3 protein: CASSPSMGTPSPLHF. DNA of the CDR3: TGTGCCAGCAGCCCCTCTATGGGCACCCCTTCACCCCTCCACTTT.

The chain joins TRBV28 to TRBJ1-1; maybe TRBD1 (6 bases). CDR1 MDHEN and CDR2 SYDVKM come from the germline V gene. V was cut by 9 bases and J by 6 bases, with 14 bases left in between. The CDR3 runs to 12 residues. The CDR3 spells CASSAGVPEAFF. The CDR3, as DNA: TGTGCCAGTTCCGCAGGGGTGCCTGAAGCTTTCTTT.

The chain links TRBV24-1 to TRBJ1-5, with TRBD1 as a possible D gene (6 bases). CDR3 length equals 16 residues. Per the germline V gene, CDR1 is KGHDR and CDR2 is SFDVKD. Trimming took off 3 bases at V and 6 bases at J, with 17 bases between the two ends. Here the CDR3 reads CATSDRTRGVSQPQHF. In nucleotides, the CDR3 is TGTGCCACCAGTGATCGTACCAGGGGAGTTAGTCAGCCCCAGCATTTT.

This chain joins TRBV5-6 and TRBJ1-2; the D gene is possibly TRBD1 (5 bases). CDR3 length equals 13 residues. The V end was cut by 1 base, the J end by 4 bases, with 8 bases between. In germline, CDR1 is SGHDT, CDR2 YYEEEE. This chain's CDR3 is CASSLWGGYGYTF. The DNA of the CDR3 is TGTGCCAGCAGCTTGTGGGGGGGCTATGGCTACACCTTC.

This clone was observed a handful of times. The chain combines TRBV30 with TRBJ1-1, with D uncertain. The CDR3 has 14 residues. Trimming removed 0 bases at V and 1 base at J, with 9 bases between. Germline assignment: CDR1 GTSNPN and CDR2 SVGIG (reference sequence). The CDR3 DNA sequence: TGTGCCTGGAGTGTTAGTTCCGGGAACACTGAAGCTTTCTTT. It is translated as CAWSVSSGNTEAFF.

The DNA of the CDR3 is TGTGCCAGCAGCTTAATGGGACAAGGAGAAAAACTGTTTTTT. Translating gives CASSLMGQGEKLFF. The chain employs TRBV7-2 and TRBJ1-4, with TRBD1 as a possible D gene (6 bases). There are 14 residues in the CDR3. Germline CDR1 SGHTA, CDR2 FQGNSA. Deletions cut 2 bases from V and 8 bases from J, with 12 bases between.

The CDR3 DNA reads as TGTGCCAGCAGGGACCGGGACAGGGGTCCCCTCCACTTT. Residues: CASRDRDRGPLHF. The chain joins TRBV6-6 to TRBJ1-6; TRBD1 matches at 10 bases. In germline, CDR1 is MNHNY, CDR2 SVGAGI (reference sequence). Unmatched junction bases numbered 6, after V lost 6 bases and J lost 13 bases. The CDR3 is 13 amino acids.

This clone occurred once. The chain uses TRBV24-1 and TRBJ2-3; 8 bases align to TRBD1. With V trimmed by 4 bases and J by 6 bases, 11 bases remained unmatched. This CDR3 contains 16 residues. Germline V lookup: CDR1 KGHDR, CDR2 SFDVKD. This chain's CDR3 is CATSDPGQGLADTQYF. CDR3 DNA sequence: TGTGCCACCAGTGACCCAGGACAGGGTCTTGCCGATACGCAGTATTTT.

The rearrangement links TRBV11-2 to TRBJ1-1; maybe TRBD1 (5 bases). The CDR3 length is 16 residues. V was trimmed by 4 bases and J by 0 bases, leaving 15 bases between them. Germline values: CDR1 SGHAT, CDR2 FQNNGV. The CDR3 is CASSWSPQGLNTEAFF. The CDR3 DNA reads TGTGCCAGCAGCTGGTCTCCTCAGGGCTTGAACACTGAAGCTTTCTTT.

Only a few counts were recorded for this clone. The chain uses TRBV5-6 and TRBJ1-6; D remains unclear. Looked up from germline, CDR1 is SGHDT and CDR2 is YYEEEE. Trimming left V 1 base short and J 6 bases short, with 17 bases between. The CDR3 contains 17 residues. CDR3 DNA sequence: TGTGCCAGCAGCTTGTTAACTACTCTACCTTTTAATTCACCCCTCCACTTT. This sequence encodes CASSLLTTLPFNSPLHF.

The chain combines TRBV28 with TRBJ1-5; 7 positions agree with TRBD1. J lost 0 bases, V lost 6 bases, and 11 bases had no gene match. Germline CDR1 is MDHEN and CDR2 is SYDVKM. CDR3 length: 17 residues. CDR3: CASSTRGRGYSNQPQHF. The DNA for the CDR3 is TGTGCCAGCAGCACCCGTGGCAGGGGGTATAGCAATCAGCCCCAGCATTTT.